A selection of T cell receptor beta chains follows, all from one sample in a study of response to subunit inactivated influenza vaccine. MiXCR, run by TCRdb on the RT-PCR reads, gives a single entry per CDR3 protein. The sample has about 530,000 distinct CDR3 sequences, approximately 10% seen once; the top ten hold roughly 10%. This specimen consisted of PBMCs from blood, obtained on the day of vaccination. Source of these receptors: a man aged 50 or older who received an inactivated influenza vaccine. The CDR3 runs from the conserved cysteine through the conserved F or W. D genes are given only for firm matches. Size is omitted from some rows. Given values are once, few, many or a class for expanded clones.

d_gene,abundance,j_gene,v_gene,CDR3nt,CDR3aa
TRBD1,many,TRBJ1-1,TRBV4-1,TGCGCCAGCAGCCAAGATCAAGGGACAGGGTGGGACGTTATGAACACTGAAGCTTTCTTT,CASSQDQGTGWDVMNTEAFF
TRBD2,NA,TRBJ2-3,TRBV24-1,TGTGCCACCAGTGATTTGCGCGGGGGAGATACGCAGTATTTT,CATSDLRGGDTQYF
NA,many,TRBJ2-5,TRBV7-8,TGTGCCAGCAGCCATAGGACCGAAGAGACCCAGTACTTC,CASSHRTEETQYF
NA,NA,TRBJ2-7,TRBV7-3,TGTGCCAGGAGCCTCTCTTCCGGCCTCGAGCAGTACTTC,CARSLSSGLEQYF
NA,few,TRBJ2-3,TRBV28,TGTGCCAGCAAAAGGGGCGGAGCCTCTAGCACAGATACGCAGTATTTT,CASKRGGASSTDTQYF
TRBD2,few,TRBJ2-3,TRBV20-1,TGCAGTGCTACCTGGGGCGGGGGGGCCGGTACGCAGTATTTT,CSATWGGGAGTQYF
TRBD1,NA,TRBJ1-5,TRBV12-3/TRBV12-4,TGTGCCAGCAGTCAAACAGGGGTCCCTAGCAATCAGCCCCAGCATTTT,CASSQTGVPSNQPQHF
NA,NA,TRBJ2-2,TRBV5-1,TGCGCCATCAGCTCGAGGGGGGCGAACACCGGGGAGCTGTTTTTT,CAISSRGANTGELFF
TRBD1,many,TRBJ1-1,TRBV18,TGTGCCAGCTCACCGACAGGGGGCGGACTGAACACTGAAGCTTTCTTT,CASSPTGGGLNTEAFF
NA,NA,TRBJ2-7,TRBV7-9,TGTGCCAGCAGCTTAATTGGGAGAAGCAGGGGACTGTACGAGCAGTACTTC,CASSLIGRSRGLYEQYF
NA,NA,TRBJ1-4,TRBV6-5,TGTGCCAGCAGTTACTCGGGGGCTGATGAAAAACTGTTTTTT,CASSYSGADEKLFF
NA,NA,TRBJ2-3,TRBV12-3/TRBV12-4,TGTGCCAGCAGGCCCGTGGGGGGGCGAAGCACAGATACGCAGTATTTT,CASRPVGGRSTDTQYF
TRBD2,NA,TRBJ2-2,TRBV20-1,TGCAGTGCTAGAGTGGTACCGGGACTAGCGGGCACCGGGGAGCTGTTTTTT,CSARVVPGLAGTGELFF
NA,few,TRBJ2-5,TRBV9,TGTGCCAGCAGCGTGGACAGGCGGGGGGAGACCCAGTACTTC,CASSVDRRGETQYF
TRBD2,few,TRBJ2-5,TRBV7-2,TGTGCCAGCAGCTTAACTAGCGGGGGGACTCAAGAGACCCAGTACTTC,CASSLTSGGTQETQYF
TRBD2,NA,TRBJ2-5,TRBV29-1,TGCAGCGTTGGCAGCGGGGGGCAAGAGACCCAGTACTTC,CSVGSGGQETQYF
TRBD2,few,TRBJ2-1,TRBV11-1,TGTGCCAGCAGCTTAACCCTCGGACTAGCGGGAGCAACCCTCTACAATGAGCAGTTCTTC,CASSLTLGLAGATLYNEQFF
TRBD2,NA,TRBJ2-3,TRBV20-1,TGCAGTGCTAGACACCCTAGCGGGAGCGCGGATACGCAGTATTTT,CSARHPSGSADTQYF
TRBD1,NA,TRBJ1-5,TRBV19,TGTGCCAGTAGTTTAACCGGGACAGGGCGTCCCCTCTCTAACAATCAGCCCCAGCATTTT,CASSLTGTGRPLSNNQPQHF
TRBD2,NA,TRBJ2-5,TRBV24-1,TGTGCCACCAGCGGGGCGGAGCGGGATCAAGAGACCCAGTACTTC,CATSGAERDQETQYF
NA,NA,TRBJ2-1,TRBV5-6,TGTGCCAGCAGCCCTTTAAGAGGGACCCTGAGGGGCAATGAGCAGTTCTTC,CASSPLRGTLRGNEQFF
TRBD2,many,TRBJ2-1,TRBV20-1,TGCAGTGCTAGAGCGGGGCTAGCGGCCTACAATGAGCAGTTCTTC,CSARAGLAAYNEQFF
NA,NA,TRBJ1-1,TRBV6-6,TGTGCCAGCTCCCCTGGGGGCCCGTGGGAAGCTTTCTTT,CASSPGGPWEAFF
TRBD1,few,TRBJ2-7,TRBV30,TGTGCCTGGACTTCCGGGACAGGGGATTACGAGCAGTACTTC,CAWTSGTGDYEQYF
NA,NA,TRBJ2-2,TRBV5-1,TGCGCCAGCAGCTTGGAGGCCCCGGGAACCCTTAGCGCCGGGGAGCTGTTTTTT,CASSLEAPGTLSAGELFF
TRBD2,few,TRBJ2-1,TRBV4-3,TGCGCCAGCAGCCAAGTACTAGCGGTCTCCTACAATGAGCAGTTCTTC,CASSQVLAVSYNEQFF
NA,NA,TRBJ2-7,TRBV7-9,TGTGCCAGCAGCCCTCCGGGACGCCTCTCCTACGAGCAGTACTTC,CASSPPGRLSYEQYF
TRBD2,NA,TRBJ2-3,TRBV25-1,TGTGCCAGCAGTATAGCGGGCCCAGACGCAGATACGCAGTATTTT,CASSIAGPDADTQYF
TRBD2,many,TRBJ2-7,TRBV5-6,TGTGCCAGCAGCCTCCCGGGCGGGGGGCTCTACGAGCAGTACTTC,CASSLPGGGLYEQYF
TRBD2,NA,TRBJ2-7,TRBV28,TGTGCCAGCAGCCGTACTAGCGGGGGATACTACGAGCAGTACTTC,CASSRTSGGYYEQYF
NA,few,TRBJ2-3,TRBV30,TGTGCCCCCGACAGGAGGGGGGCCACAGATACGCAGTATTTT,CAPDRRGATDTQYF
TRBD1,NA,TRBJ2-1,TRBV5-1,TGCGCCAGCAGCTCTTCCCCCGGGACAGGGCACTACAATGAGCAGTTCTTC,CASSSSPGTGHYNEQFF
NA,NA,TRBJ1-5,TRBV28,TGTGCCAGCAGTTTCCTCGGTCCGTTCAATCAGCCCCAGCATTTT,CASSFLGPFNQPQHF
TRBD2,many,TRBJ2-3,TRBV5-1,TGCGCCAGCAGACCTGCGGGAGCTGGCACAGATACGCAGTATTTT,CASRPAGAGTDTQYF
TRBD1,NA,TRBJ1-5,TRBV28,TGTGCCAGCAGTACCGCCATCAGGGGGCCGGCGCGTAGCAATCAGCCCCAGCATTTT,CASSTAIRGPARSNQPQHF
NA,NA,TRBJ1-5,TRBV5-6,TGTGCCAGCAGCACCCTGACAGGAGGGCAGCCCCAGCATTTT,CASSTLTGGQPQHF
TRBD1,few,TRBJ1-2,TRBV12-3/TRBV12-4,TGTGCCAGCAGCAAAGGACAGGAAAGTTTTGGCTACACCTTC,CASSKGQESFGYTF
NA,few,TRBJ2-2,TRBV5-1,TGCGCCAGCAGCTTGGCCTACGGTACCCGAGGTACCGGGGAGCTGTTTTTT,CASSLAYGTRGTGELFF
NA,NA,TRBJ2-4,TRBV6-2/TRBV6-3,TGTGCCAGCAACCCCACGGGGGGCGGCCCGCAGTACTTC,CASNPTGGGPQYF
TRBD1,few,TRBJ2-1,TRBV27,TGTGCCAGCAGTCCCCAATGGACAGGGGACATATACAATGAGCAGTTCTTC,CASSPQWTGDIYNEQFF
TRBD2,NA,TRBJ2-3,TRBV12-3/TRBV12-4,TGTGCCAGCAGTTTTAACACGGGGGGGACAGATACGCAGTATTTT,CASSFNTGGTDTQYF
TRBD2,NA,TRBJ2-3,TRBV20-1,TGCAGTGCTAGTCTAGCGGGGGGGCCAAATACGCAGTATTTT,CSASLAGGPNTQYF
TRBD1,many,TRBJ1-2,TRBV7-9,TGTGCCAGCAGCCCGCAGACAGGGAATGGCTACACCTTC,CASSPQTGNGYTF
NA,many,TRBJ2-5,TRBV4-3,TGCGCCAGCAGCCAAGGGACGGAACAAGAGACCCAGTACTTC,CASSQGTEQETQYF
NA,NA,TRBJ2-7,TRBV2,TGTGCCAGCAGCTCGATGGGACATACCTACGAGCAGTACTTC,CASSSMGHTYEQYF
NA,few,TRBJ2-5,TRBV7-8,TGTGCCGGGACAATGGGGGAGACCCAGTACTTC,CAGTMGETQYF
NA,few,TRBJ2-3,TRBV7-3,TGTGCCAGCAGCTCGGGACTGTACTCCGATACGCAGTATTTT,CASSSGLYSDTQYF
TRBD1,NA,TRBJ1-6,TRBV7-9,TGTGCCAGCAGCCTGGGACAGTTTCATTCACCCCTCCACTTT,CASSLGQFHSPLHF
TRBD1,few,TRBJ2-7,TRBV6-1,TGTGCCAGCAGCATTTCGACAGGGTTCGACGAGCAGTACTTC,CASSISTGFDEQYF
NA,many,TRBJ2-1,TRBV14,TGTGCCAGCAGCCAAGGTTCGGGCAGGACGAATGAGCAGTTCTTC,CASSQGSGRTNEQFF
TRBD2,NA,TRBJ2-2,TRBV20-1,TGCAGTGCTAGTCTATTACAGCGGGGGAACACCGGGGAGCTGTTTTTT,CSASLLQRGNTGELFF
TRBD2,few,TRBJ2-7,TRBV5-1,TGCGCCAGCAGCGGACTAGCGAACTCCTACGAGCAGTACTTC,CASSGLANSYEQYF
TRBD2,few,TRBJ2-3,TRBV11-2,TGTGCCAGCAGCTTAGTTGCGGGAGGGCCGACAGATACGCAGTATTTT,CASSLVAGGPTDTQYF